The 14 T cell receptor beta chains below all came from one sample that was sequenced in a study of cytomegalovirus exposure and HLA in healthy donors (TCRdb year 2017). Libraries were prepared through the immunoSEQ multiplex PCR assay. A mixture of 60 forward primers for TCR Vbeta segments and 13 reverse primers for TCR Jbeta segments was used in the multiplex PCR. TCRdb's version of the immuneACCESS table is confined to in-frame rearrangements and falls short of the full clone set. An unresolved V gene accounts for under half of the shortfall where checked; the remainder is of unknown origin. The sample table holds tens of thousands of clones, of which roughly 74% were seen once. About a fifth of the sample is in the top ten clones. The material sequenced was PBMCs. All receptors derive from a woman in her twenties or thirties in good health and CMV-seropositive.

The DNA of the CDR3 is TGCGCCAGCAGTCAGAGGGGGAGGGCTGGGGCCAACGTCCTGACTTTC. Translated: CASSQRGRAGANVLTF. This sequence joins TRBV23-1 and TRBJ2-6; D is possibly TRBD2 (7 bases). TRBV23-1 is known as an ORF, though its function is uncertain. CDR3 length equals 16 residues. Trimming took off 3 bases at V and 2 bases at J, with 11 bases between the two ends.

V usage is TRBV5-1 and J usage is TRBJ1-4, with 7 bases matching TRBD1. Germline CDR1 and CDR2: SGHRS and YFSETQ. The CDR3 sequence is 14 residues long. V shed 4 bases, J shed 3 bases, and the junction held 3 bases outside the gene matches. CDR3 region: CASSPGQSNEKLFF. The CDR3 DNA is TGCGCCAGCAGCCCGGGACAGTCTAATGAAAAACTGTTTTTT.

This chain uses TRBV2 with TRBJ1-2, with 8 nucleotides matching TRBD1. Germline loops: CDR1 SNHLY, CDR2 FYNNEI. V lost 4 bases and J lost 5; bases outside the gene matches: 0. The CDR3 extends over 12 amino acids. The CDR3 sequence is CASSGDRYGYTF. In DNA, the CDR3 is TGTGCCAGCAGTGGGGACAGGTATGGCTACACCTTC. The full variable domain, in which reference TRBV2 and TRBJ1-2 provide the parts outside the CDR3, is EPEVTQTPSHQVTQMGQEVILRCVPISNHLYFYWYRQILGQKVEFLVSFYNNEISEKSEIFDDQFSVERPDGSNFTLKIRSTKLEDSAMYFCASSGDRYGYTFGSGTRLTVV.

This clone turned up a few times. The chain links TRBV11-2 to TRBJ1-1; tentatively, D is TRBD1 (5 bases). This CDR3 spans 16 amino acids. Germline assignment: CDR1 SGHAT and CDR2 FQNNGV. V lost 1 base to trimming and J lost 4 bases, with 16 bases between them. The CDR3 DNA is TGTGCCAGCAGCTTAGTAGGAGGGGATAGAACCACTGAAGCTTTCTTT. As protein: CASSLVGGDRTTEAFF.

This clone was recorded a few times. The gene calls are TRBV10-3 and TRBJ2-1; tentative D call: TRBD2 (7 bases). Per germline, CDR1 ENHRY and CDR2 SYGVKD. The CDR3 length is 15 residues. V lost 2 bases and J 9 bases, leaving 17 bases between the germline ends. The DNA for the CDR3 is TGTGCCATCAGTGAGACTAGGGGGGGGTATAGTGAGCAGTTCTTC. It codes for CAISETRGGYSEQFF.

The CDR3 reads CASRGQGNTEAFF. CDR3 DNA sequence: TGTGCCAGCAGGGGACAGGGGAACACTGAAGCTTTCTTT. The chain couples TRBV2 to TRBJ1-1, with 9 bases lining up with TRBD1. The CDR3 totals 13 residues. V was pared by 6 bases and J by 1 base, with 0 bases of the junction left unmatched. Germline V gene sequence: CDR1 SNHLY, CDR2 FYNNEI.

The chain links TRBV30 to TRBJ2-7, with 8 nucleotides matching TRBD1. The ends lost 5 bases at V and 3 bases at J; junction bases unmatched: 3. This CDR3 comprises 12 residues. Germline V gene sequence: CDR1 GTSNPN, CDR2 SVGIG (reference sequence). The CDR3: CAWRTGSYEQYF. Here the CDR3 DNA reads TGTGCCTGGCGGACAGGGAGCTACGAGCAGTACTTC.

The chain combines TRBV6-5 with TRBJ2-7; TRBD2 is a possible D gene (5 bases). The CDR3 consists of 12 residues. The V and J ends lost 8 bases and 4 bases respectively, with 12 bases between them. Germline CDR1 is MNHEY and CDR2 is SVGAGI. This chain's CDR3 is CASGSTLYEQYF. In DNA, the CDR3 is TGTGCCAGCGGGAGCACCCTATACGAGCAGTACTTC.

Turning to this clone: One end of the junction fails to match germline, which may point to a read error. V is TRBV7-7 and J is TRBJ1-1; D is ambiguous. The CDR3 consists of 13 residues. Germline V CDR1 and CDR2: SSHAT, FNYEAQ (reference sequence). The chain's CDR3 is CASSHSTNTEAFF. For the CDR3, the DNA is TGTGCTAGCAGCCACAGTACGAACACTGAAGCTTTCTTT.

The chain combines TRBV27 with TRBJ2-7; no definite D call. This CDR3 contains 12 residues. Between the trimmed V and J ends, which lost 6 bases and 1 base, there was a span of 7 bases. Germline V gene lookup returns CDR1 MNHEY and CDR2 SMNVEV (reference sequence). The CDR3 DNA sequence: TGTGCCAGCAGGACCGGGTCCTACGAGCAGTACTTC. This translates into CASRTGSYEQYF.

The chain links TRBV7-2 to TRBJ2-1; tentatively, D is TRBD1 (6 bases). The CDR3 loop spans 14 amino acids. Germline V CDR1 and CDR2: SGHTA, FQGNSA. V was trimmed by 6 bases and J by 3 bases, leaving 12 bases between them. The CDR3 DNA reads TGTGCCAGCAGTCCGCCGGGACACTACAATGAGCAGTTCTTC. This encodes CASSPPGHYNEQFF.

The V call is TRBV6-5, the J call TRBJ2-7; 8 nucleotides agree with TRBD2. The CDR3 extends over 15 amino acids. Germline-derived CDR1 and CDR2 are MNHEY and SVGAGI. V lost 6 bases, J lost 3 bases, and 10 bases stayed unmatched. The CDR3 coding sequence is TGTGCCAGCAGACTAACCGGGACTAGTATCTACGAGCAGTACTTC. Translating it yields CASRLTGTSIYEQYF.

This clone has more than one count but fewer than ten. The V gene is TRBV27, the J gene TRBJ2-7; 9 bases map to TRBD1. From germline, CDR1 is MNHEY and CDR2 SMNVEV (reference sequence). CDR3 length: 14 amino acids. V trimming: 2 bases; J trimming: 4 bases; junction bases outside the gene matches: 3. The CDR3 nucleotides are TGTGCCAGCAGTTTAAGGACAGGGGTTTACGAGCAGTACTTC. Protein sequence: CASSLRTGVYEQYF.

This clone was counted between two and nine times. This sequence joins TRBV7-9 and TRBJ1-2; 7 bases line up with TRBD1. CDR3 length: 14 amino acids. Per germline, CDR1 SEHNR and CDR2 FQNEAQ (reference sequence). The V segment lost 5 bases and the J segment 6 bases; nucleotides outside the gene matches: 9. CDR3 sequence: CASSVSGGKDGYTF. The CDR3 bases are TGTGCCAGCAGCGTCTCAGGGGGAAAGGATGGCTACACCTTC.